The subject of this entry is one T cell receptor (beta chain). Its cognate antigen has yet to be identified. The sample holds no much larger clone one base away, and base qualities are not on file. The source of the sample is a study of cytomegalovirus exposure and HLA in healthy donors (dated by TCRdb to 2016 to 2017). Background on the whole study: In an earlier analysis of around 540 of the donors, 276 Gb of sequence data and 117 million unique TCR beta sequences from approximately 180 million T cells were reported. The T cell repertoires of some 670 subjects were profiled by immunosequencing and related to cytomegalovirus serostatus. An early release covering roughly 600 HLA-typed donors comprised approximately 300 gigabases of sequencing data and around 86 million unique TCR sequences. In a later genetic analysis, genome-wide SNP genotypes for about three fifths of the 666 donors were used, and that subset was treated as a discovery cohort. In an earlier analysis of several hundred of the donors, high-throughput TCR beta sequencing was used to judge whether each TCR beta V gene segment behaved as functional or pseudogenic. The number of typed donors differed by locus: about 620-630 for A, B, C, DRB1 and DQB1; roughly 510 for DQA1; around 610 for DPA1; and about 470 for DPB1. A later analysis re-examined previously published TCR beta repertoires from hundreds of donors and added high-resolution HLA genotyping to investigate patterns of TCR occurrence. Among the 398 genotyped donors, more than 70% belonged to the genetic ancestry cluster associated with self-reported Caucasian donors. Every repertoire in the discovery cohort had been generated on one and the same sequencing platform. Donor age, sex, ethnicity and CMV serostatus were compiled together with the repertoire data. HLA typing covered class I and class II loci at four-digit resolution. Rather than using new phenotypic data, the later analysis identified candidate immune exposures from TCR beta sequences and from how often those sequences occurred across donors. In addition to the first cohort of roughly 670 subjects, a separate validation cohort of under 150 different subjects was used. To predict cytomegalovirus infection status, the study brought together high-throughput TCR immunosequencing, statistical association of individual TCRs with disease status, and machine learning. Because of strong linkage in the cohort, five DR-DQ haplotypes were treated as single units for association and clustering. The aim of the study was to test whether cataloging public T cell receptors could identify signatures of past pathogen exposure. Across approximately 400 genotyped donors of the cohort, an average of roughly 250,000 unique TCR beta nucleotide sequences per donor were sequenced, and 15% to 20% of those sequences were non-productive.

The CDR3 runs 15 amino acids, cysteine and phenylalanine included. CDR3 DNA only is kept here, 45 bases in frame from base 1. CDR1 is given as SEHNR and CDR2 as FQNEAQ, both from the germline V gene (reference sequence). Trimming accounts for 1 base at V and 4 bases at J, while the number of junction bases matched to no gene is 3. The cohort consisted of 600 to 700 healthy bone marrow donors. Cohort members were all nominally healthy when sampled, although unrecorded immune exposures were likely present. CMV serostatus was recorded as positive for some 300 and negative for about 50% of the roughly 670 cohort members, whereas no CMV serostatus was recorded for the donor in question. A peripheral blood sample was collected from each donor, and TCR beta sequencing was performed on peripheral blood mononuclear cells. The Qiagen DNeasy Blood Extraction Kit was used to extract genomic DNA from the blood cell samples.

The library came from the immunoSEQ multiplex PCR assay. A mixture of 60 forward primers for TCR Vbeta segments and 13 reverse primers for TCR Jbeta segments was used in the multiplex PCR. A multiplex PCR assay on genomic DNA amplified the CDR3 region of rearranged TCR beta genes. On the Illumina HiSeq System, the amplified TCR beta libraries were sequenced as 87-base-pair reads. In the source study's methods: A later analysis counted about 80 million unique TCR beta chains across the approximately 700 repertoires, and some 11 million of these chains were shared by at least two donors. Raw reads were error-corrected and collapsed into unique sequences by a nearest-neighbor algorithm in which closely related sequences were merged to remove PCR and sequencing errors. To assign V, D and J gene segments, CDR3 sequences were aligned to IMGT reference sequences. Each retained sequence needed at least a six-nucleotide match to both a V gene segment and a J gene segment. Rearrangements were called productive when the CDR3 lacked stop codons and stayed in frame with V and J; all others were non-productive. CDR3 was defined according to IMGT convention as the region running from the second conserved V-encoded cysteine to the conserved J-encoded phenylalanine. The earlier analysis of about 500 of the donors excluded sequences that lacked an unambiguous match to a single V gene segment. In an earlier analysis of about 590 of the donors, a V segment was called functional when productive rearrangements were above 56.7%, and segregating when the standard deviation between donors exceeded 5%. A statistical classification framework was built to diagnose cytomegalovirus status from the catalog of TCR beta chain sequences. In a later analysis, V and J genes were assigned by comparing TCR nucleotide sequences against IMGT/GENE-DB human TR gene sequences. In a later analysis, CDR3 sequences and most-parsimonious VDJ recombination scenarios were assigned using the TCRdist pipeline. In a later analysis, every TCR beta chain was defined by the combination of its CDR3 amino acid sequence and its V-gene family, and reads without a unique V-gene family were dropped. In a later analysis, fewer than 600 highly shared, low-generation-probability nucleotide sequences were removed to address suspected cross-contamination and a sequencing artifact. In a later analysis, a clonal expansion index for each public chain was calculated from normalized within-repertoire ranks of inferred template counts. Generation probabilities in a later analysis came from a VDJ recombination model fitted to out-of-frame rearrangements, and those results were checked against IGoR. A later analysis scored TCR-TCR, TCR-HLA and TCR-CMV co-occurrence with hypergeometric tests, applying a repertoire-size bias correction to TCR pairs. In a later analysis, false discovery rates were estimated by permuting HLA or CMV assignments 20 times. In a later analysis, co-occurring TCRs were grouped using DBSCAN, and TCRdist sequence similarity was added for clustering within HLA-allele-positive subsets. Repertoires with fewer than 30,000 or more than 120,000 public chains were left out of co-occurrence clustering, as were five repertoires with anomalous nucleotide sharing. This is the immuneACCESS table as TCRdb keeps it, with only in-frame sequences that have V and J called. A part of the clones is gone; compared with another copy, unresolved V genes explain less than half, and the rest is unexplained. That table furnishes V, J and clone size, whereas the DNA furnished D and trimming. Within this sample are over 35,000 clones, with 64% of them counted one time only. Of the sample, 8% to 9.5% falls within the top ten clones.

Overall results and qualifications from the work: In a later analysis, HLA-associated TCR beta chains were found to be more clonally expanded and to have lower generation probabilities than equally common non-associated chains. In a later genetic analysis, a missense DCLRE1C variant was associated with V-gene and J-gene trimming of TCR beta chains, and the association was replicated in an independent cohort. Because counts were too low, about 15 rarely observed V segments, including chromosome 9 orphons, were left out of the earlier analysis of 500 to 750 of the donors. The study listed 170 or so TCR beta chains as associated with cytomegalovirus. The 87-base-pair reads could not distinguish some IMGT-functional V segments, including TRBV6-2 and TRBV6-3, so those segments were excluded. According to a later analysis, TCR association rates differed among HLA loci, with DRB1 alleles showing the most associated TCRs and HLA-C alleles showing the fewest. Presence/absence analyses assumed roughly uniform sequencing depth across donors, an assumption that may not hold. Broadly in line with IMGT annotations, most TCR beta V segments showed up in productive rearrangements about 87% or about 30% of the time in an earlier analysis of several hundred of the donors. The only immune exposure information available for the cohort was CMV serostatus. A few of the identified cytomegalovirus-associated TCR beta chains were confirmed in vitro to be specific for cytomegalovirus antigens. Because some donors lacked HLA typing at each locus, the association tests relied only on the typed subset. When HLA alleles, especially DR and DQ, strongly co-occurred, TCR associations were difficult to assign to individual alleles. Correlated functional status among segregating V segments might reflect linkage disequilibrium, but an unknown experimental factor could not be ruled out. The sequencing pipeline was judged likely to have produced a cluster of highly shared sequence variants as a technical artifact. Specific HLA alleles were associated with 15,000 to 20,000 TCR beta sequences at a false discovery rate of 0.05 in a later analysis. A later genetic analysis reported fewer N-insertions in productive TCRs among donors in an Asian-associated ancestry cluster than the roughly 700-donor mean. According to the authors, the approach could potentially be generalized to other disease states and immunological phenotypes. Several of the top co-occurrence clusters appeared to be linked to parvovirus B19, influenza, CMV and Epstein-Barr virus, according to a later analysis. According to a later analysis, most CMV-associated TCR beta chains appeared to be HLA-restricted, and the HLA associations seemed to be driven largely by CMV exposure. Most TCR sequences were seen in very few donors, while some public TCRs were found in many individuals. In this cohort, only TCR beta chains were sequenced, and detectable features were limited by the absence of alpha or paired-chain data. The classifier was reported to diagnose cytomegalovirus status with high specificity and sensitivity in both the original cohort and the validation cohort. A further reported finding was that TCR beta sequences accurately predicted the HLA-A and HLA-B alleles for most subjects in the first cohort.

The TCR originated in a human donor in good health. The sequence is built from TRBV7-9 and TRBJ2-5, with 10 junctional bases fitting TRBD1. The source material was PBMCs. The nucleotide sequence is TGTGCCAGCAGCTTAGGGGACAGGGGTGGAGAGACCCAGTACTTC. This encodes CASSLGDRGGETQYF.